This T cell receptor (beta chain) appears in the sequencing data of a study of shared clonotypes between healthy human individuals. Some clones are missing from TCRdb's copy, which holds only in-frame ones; the method was immunoSEQ multiplex PCR. Among about 800,000 clones, 96% were seen once, and the ten largest hold under 0.25%. Terminally differentiated effector memory CD45RA+ cells were left out of the naive CD8 fraction, which was CD45RO-negative and positively selected for CCR7. The sample holds one count of this clone. The CDR3 sequence is 17 residues long. The germline V gene has CDR1 SGHTA and CDR2 FQGTGA. The V end lost 4 bases, the J end lost 1 base, and 17 bases lay between the germline ends.

V and J are TRBV7-3 and TRBJ2-1; D is possibly TRBD2 (6 bases). The TCR originated in a man aged 30-40 years in good health. Specimen: naive CD8+ T cells sorted from blood. CDR3 region: CASSSLRDSGSYNEQFF. The CDR3 bases are TGTGCCAGCAGCTCCCTGCGGGATAGCGGTTCCTACAATGAGCAGTTCTTC.